This T cell receptor beta chain is drawn from a study of human T cells and chemical hapten exposure. Stated time point: pre-sensitization, week 0. Regarding treatment: therapeutic diphenylcyclopropenone sensitization with weekly scalp DPC. MiXCR, run by TCRdb on the RACE reads, gives a single entry per CDR3 protein. The sample holds 240,000 or so distinct CDR3 sequences; more than 6.5% are singletons and the top ten take 2% to 2.5%. The CDR3 runs 13 residues. CDR1 and CDR2 from the germline V gene are DFQATT and SNEGSKA (reference sequence). Trimming removed 4 bases at V and 4 bases at J, with 11 bases between.

This TCR was recovered from a woman aged 40 to 50 with alopecia areata. Some clones in this sample may be carry-over from other donors' samples. The sequencing used whole blood, collected in connection with sensitization to the hapten diphenylcyclopropenone (DPC). The chain recombines TRBV20-1 with TRBJ1-5, with D possibly TRBD1 on 5 matching bases. This CDR3 reads CSAIGDPNQPQHF. In DNA form, the CDR3 reads TGCAGTGCTATCGGGGACCCAAATCAGCCCCAGCATTTT.